The 26 T cell receptor beta chains listed next were all sequenced from one sample in a study of CD8 T cells in ankylosing spondylitis. TCRdb ran MiXCR on the 5' RACE reads and lists one entry per CDR3 protein. The data show 150,000 to 200,000 distinct CDR3 sequences, around a third seen once. Sequencing used synovial fluid, either unsorted or a sorted T cell fraction (not recorded which). The source of these receptors is a male donor with ankylosing spondylitis.

This rearrangement joins TRBV5-6 to TRBJ1-2; D remains ambiguous. With 4 bases removed from V and 4 bases from J, the gap between germline ends came to 20 bases. This CDR3 spans 16 amino acids. Germline V gene sequence: CDR1 SGHDT, CDR2 YYEEEE. CDR3 region: CASSPGLYNPPYGYTF. In DNA, the CDR3 is TGTGCCAGCAGCCCGGGCCTATACAATCCGCCCTATGGCTACACCTTC.

The chain joins TRBV12-3 or TRBV12-4 to TRBJ2-3; 8 bases align to TRBD1. The CDR3 contains 16 residues. Germline trimming cut 5 bases from V and 1 base from J; bases unmatched to any gene: 8. CDR3 nucleotide sequence: TGTGCCAGCAGTCTGGGACAGGTCTCTGGCACAGATACGCAGTATTTT. Protein: CASSLGQVSGTDTQYF.

There are a few counts of this clonotype. The chain combines TRBV25-1 with TRBJ1-3, with D uncertain. The germline CDR1 and CDR2 sequences are MGHDK and SYGVNS. Trimming shortened V by 11 bases and J by 1 base, and 12 bases separated the two germline ends. CDR3 length: 13 amino acids. The CDR3 coding sequence is TGTGCCTCGGAGTTCGGATCTGGAAACACCATATATTTT. Translated: CASEFGSGNTIYF. Filled out from reference TRBV25-1 and TRBJ1-3, the complete variable domain reads EADIYQTPRYLVIGTGKKITLECSQTMGHDKMYWYQQDPGMELHLIHYSYGVNSTEKGDLSSESTVSRIRTEHFPLTLESARPSHTSQYLCASEFGSGNTIYFGEGSWLTVV.

This clonotype has at least ten counts. J is TRBJ2-5 and V is TRBV5-1; D gene unclear. Germline loops: CDR1 SGHRS, CDR2 YFSETQ. The V end was cut by 2 bases, the J end by 1 base, with 3 bases between. The CDR3 is 12 residues long. CDR3 sequence reads: CASSFFQETQYF. The CDR3 nucleotides are TGCGCCAGCAGCTTTTTCCAAGAGACCCAGTACTTC.

This clonotype has more than one count but fewer than ten. CDR3 sequence (DNA): TGTGCCAGCAGCCAAGAACTCGGCCAGGGGAACACTGAAGCTTTCTTT. The encoded protein is CASSQELGQGNTEAFF. The chain combines TRBV14 with TRBJ1-1; a weak D match, TRBD1 (5 bases). The CDR3 loop spans 16 amino acids. Trimming took 0 bases from V and 1 from J, leaving 12 bases between them. Germline V lookup: CDR1 SGHDN, CDR2 FVKESK.

This chain connects TRBV7-9 to TRBJ1-2, with 7 nucleotides matching TRBD1. This CDR3 contains 16 residues. V was pared by 0 bases and J by 3 bases, with 7 bases of the junction left unmatched. Germline CDR1 is SEHNR and CDR2 is FQNEAQ (reference sequence). CDR3 region: CASSLARAGGDYGYTF. The CDR3 DNA sequence: TGTGCCAGCAGCTTAGCTCGGGCAGGGGGGGACTATGGCTACACCTTC.

This clonotype is medium-sized in the sample. V is TRBV12-3 or TRBV12-4 and J is TRBJ2-3; 12 bases match TRBD2. V dropped 5 bases and J dropped 3; count of bases not matched to a gene: 3. The CDR3 contains 15 residues. CDR3 nucleotide sequence: TGTGCCAGCAGTCCCGGACTAGCGGGGACAGATACGCAGTATTTT. It translates to CASSPGLAGTDTQYF.

This chain uses TRBV11-1 with TRBJ2-5; D might be TRBD2 (5 bases). Trimming cost V 5 bases and J 5 bases, with 12 bases left between them. The CDR3 totals 13 residues. CDR1 is SGHAT and CDR2 is FQDESV in the germline V gene (reference sequence). The CDR3 sequence is CASSAKGGETQYF. CDR3 coding DNA: TGTGCCAGCAGCGCAAAGGGCGGGGAGACCCAGTACTTC.

The V gene is TRBV4-2, the J gene TRBJ2-7; 7 bases align to TRBD1. V dropped 3 bases and J dropped 1; count of bases not matched to a gene: 3. This CDR3 comprises 14 residues. In germline, CDR1 is LGHNA, CDR2 YNFKEQ. CDR3 DNA: TGTGCCAGCAGCCAGGACAGGCTTTCCTACGAGCAGTACTTC. Translating gives CASSQDRLSYEQYF.

Many counts were recorded for this clonotype. V is TRBV5-1 and J is TRBJ2-3; D unclear. CDR1 is SGHRS, CDR2 YFSETQ, per germline. Trimming took 4 bases from V and 6 from J, leaving 9 bases between them. The CDR3 has 12 residues. The CDR3 coding sequence is TGCGCCAGCAGCGCCCCCTCCGATACGCAGTATTTT. Its protein product is CASSAPSDTQYF. The entire variable domain, with the rest obtained from reference TRBV5-1 and TRBJ2-3, is as follows: KAGVTQTPRYLIKTRGQQVTLSCSPISGHRSVSWYQQTPGQGLQFLFEYFSETQRNKGNFPGRFSGRQFSNSRSEMNVSTLELGDSALYLCASSAPSDTQYFGPGTRLTVL.

This clonotype occurred a few times. CDR3 DNA sequence: TGTGCCACCAGTGCGTCTAGGGGATCCTACAATGAGCAGTTCTTC. It yields the protein CATSASRGSYNEQFF. This chain links TRBV24-1 with TRBJ2-1; the D gene is possibly TRBD1 (5 bases). Trimming left V 5 bases short and J 1 base short, with 11 bases between. Germline V CDR1 and CDR2: KGHDR, SFDVKD. The CDR3 is 15 residues long.

J is TRBJ1-1 and V is TRBV19; 7 bases are a match to TRBD1. Per the germline V gene, CDR1 is LNHDA and CDR2 is SQIVND (reference sequence). The CDR3 totals 13 residues. V trimming: 5 bases; J trimming: 10 bases; junction bases outside the gene matches: 10. The CDR3 DNA is TGTGCCAGTAGTCCGAGGACAGGTAGAGGAGCTTTCTTT. The encoded protein is CASSPRTGRGAFF.

This clonotype showed up many times. The gene calls are TRBV3-1 and TRBJ2-1; D is unresolved. The germline gives CDR1 LGHDT, CDR2 YNNKEL (reference sequence). This CDR3 is built from 15 residues. Trimming removed 0 bases from V and 5 bases from J, with 11 bases in between. The CDR3 bases are TGTGCCAGCAGCCAAGATTACAAGTACCACAATGAGCAGTTCTTC. It specifies CASSQDYKYHNEQFF.

In its sample, this clonotype was seen a few times. The chain links TRBV4-1 to TRBJ2-1; D is ambiguous. V dropped 0 bases and J dropped 4 bases, with 1 base sitting between them. Germline CDR1 MGHRA, CDR2 YSYEKL. This CDR3 contains 12 residues. In DNA form, the CDR3 reads TGCGCCAGCAGCCAAGAGTACAATGAGCAGTTCTTC. Translating gives CASSQEYNEQFF.

The genes are TRBV28 and TRBJ1-2; possible D gene TRBD1, 5 bases. Germline V gene data show CDR1 as MDHEN and CDR2 as SYDVKM. CDR3 length: 17 amino acids. Trimming removed 6 bases at V and 7 bases at J, with 27 bases between. CDR3 sequence: CASSPPPRILRVIGYTF. In nucleotides, the CDR3 is TGTGCCAGCAGCCCACCTCCGCGAATTCTCAGGGTGATTGGCTACACCTTC.

The J gene is TRBJ2-1, the V gene TRBV20-1, with TRBD2 matching over 13 bases. The junction had 8 bases not matched to a gene; V was cut back by 3 bases and J by 12 bases. There are 14 residues in the CDR3. Germline-derived CDR1 and CDR2 are DFQATT and SNEGSKA (reference sequence). CDR3 sequence (DNA): TGCAGTGCTAGTACTAGCGGGAGGGCCTCTTGGCAGTTCTTC. Amino acid sequence: CSASTSGRASWQFF.

This clonotype was detected only a few times. The V and J genes are TRBV12-3 or TRBV12-4 and TRBJ1-6; D is unresolved. The CDR3 extends over 14 amino acids. The V and J ends lost 0 bases and 7 bases respectively, with 7 bases between them. CDR3 amino acids: CASSLAGENSPLHF. In nucleotides, the CDR3 is TGTGCCAGCAGTTTAGCTGGGGAGAATTCACCCCTCCACTTT.

There are a few counts of this clonotype. The V call is TRBV7-2, the J call TRBJ1-2, with no clear D. The CDR3 is 16 amino acids. Germline assignment: CDR1 SGHTA and CDR2 FQGNSA. V lost 1 base, J lost 8 bases, and 20 bases lay in between. For the CDR3, the DNA is TGTGCCAGCAGCTTAGTGAACACCCCGCTTTTGCGGGGCTACACCTTC. This codes for CASSLVNTPLLRGYTF. The entire variable domain, with the rest obtained from reference TRBV7-2 and TRBJ1-2, is as follows: GAGVSQSPSNKVTEKGKDVELRCDPISGHTALYWYRQSLGQGLEFLIYFQGNSAPDKSGLPSDRFSAERTGGSVSTLTIQRTQQEDSAVYLCASSLVNTPLLRGYTFGSGTRLTVV.

This chain links TRBV6-5 with TRBJ1-6; D call uncertain. Trimming left V 0 bases short and J 0 bases short, with 9 bases between. The V gene's germline CDR1 is MNHEY and CDR2 SVGAGI. This CDR3 region has 17 residues. CDR3 protein: CASSYSIRSSYNSPLHF. In DNA form, the CDR3 reads TGTGCCAGCAGTTACTCGATTCGGAGCTCCTATAATTCACCCCTCCACTTT.

This clonotype was seen many times. V usage is TRBV28 and J usage is TRBJ1-3; possible D gene TRBD1, 5 bases. Germline CDR1 and CDR2: MDHEN and SYDVKM. Trimming took off 6 bases at V and 1 base at J, with 13 bases between the two ends. The CDR3 is 15 amino acids. The CDR3 loop is CASSRGTSSGNTIYF. The DNA for the CDR3 is TGTGCCAGCAGCCGGGGGACGTCTTCTGGAAACACCATATATTTT.

This clonotype was detected a few times. The chain combines TRBV28 with TRBJ2-1, with 8 nucleotides matching TRBD1. J gave up 4 bases and V 3 bases, and 5 bases lay outside the gene matches. This CDR3 region has 15 residues. In germline, CDR1 is MDHEN, CDR2 SYDVKM. The CDR3: CASSFRTGTYNEQFF. The DNA of the CDR3 is TGTGCCAGCAGTTTTCGGACAGGGACATACAATGAGCAGTTCTTC.

J is TRBJ1-1 and V is TRBV2; perhaps TRBD1 as D (5 bases). Germline assignment: CDR1 SNHLY and CDR2 FYNNEI. CDR3 length equals 12 residues. Trimming left V 11 bases short and J 4 bases short, with 14 bases between. CDR3 sequence reads: CAGGGDFTEAFF. Here the CDR3 DNA reads TGTGCCGGGGGTGGGGATTTCACTGAAGCTTTCTTT.

This clonotype was picked up many times. The rearrangement uses TRBV15 and TRBJ1-1; D perhaps matches TRBD1 (5 bases). The V end lost 0 bases, the J end lost 6 bases, and 11 bases lay between the germline ends. This CDR3 contains 14 residues. The V gene's germline CDR1 is LNHNV and CDR2 YYDKDF (reference sequence). CDR3 loop: CATSRDPQGAEAFF. The CDR3 nucleotides are TGTGCCACCAGCAGAGATCCCCAGGGCGCTGAAGCTTTCTTT.

The gene calls are TRBV12-3 or TRBV12-4 and TRBJ2-5, with D perhaps given as TRBD1 or TRBD2 (5 bases each). The CDR3 consists of 14 residues. V dropped 7 bases and J dropped 1 base, with 13 bases sitting between them. The CDR3 DNA reads TGTGCCAGCATGGGGGACGCCGCCCAAGAGACCCAGTACTTC. The encoded protein is CASMGDAAQETQYF.

Ten or more counts support this clonotype. The chain uses TRBV28 and TRBJ1-5; possible D gene TRBD1, 6 bases. This CDR3 region has 15 residues. Trimming left V 5 bases short and J 5 bases short, with 16 bases between. Germline V gene data show CDR1 as MDHEN and CDR2 as SYDVKM. The CDR3 sequence is CASSPRGGLDQPQHF. The CDR3 DNA reads as TGTGCCAGCAGTCCTCGAGGGGGATTAGATCAGCCCCAGCATTTT.

The V gene is TRBV20-1, the J gene TRBJ2-3; 13 nucleotides match TRBD2. CDR3 size: 17 residues. J lost 6 bases, V lost 6 bases, and 15 bases had no gene match. CDR1 and CDR2 from the germline V gene are DFQATT and SNEGSKA (reference sequence). The CDR3 region has the DNA TGCAGTGCCAGGACTAGCGGGAGATGGGTGATACGGGATACGCAGTATTTT. Translation: CSARTSGRWVIRDTQYF.